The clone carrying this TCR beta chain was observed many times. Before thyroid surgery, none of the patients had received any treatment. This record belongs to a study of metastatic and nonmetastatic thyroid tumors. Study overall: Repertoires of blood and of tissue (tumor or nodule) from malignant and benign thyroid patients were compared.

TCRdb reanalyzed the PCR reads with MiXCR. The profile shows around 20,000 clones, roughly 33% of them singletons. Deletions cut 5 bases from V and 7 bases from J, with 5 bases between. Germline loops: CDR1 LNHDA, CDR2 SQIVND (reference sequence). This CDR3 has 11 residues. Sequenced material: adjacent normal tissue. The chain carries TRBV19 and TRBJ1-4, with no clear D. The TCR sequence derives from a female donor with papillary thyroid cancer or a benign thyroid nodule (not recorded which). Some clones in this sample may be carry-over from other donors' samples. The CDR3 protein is CASSSSEKLFF. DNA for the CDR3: TGTGCCAGTAGTTCGAGTGAAAAACTGTTTTTT.